This TCR beta chain appears in the sequencing data of a study of cytomegalovirus exposure and HLA in healthy donors. Study-wide findings and caveats: A later analysis linked 15,000 to 20,000 TCR beta sequences to HLA alleles at 0.05 false discovery rate. In an earlier analysis, most TCR beta V segments were productive about 87% or about 30% of the time. As a later analysis showed, a missense DCLRE1C variant was linked to trimming of TCR beta V- and J-genes.

The PCR made use of 60 Vbeta and 13 Jbeta primers. Libraries were prepared by immunoSEQ multiplex PCR; TCRdb keeps only in-frame clonotypes and omits some of them. The sample includes 110,000 or so clones, 70% to 90% of them seen just once. Regarding donors, all were healthy bone marrow donors. As regards this clone: Its antigen is currently unknown.

The V gene end was trimmed by 6 bases and the J gene end by 0 bases; junction bases not matched to a gene: 1. Per the germline V gene, CDR1 is SGDLS and CDR2 is YYNGEE. CDR3 length equals 14 residues. Sequencing input: PBMCs. The chain is built from TRBV9 and TRBJ2-2; 8 bases align to TRBD2. This receptor was identified in a man aged 35-49 years in good health and CMV-seronegative. The CDR3 is CASTGLANTGELFF. The CDR3 coding sequence is TGTGCCAGCACGGGACTAGCGAACACCGGGGAGCTGTTTTTT.